The rows below give T cell receptor beta chains drawn from one sample of a study of blood T cell repertoires in COVID-19. The protocol was immunoSEQ multiplex PCR, while the TCRdb copy is restricted to in-frame clones and leaves out a portion. This table has around 34,000 clones, almost 85% appearing once. Material for sequencing was peripheral blood. The receptors shown here come from a man older than 75 with active or convalescent COVID-19. Both conserved end residues are part of each CDR3. D genes are given only for firm matches. Clone size is stated in some rows and not others, as once, few, many or a class when expanded.

>13|TRBV30|TRBJ1-3|once|TRBD1
CAWSRGLGNTIYF
TGTGCCTGGTCAAGGGGGCTAGGAAACACCATATATTTT
>15|TRBV9|TRBJ1-3|.|.
CASSVTGGTGNTIYF
TGTGCCAGCAGCGTGACGGGAGGGACTGGAAACACCATATATTTT
>14|TRBV27|TRBJ2-7|.|TRBD2
CASSSVAGSYEQYF
TGTGCCAGCAGTTCCGTAGCGGGATCCTACGAGCAGTACTTC
>17|TRBV24-1|TRBJ2-1|once|TRBD2
CATSDSGLAGGGNEQFF
TGTGCCACCAGTGATTCAGGGCTAGCGGGAGGGGGCAATGAGCAGTTCTTC
>11|TRBV4-2|TRBJ2-2|.|.
CASSPTGELFF
TGTGCCAGCAGCCCAACCGGGGAGCTGTTTTTT
>13|TRBV5-1|TRBJ1-2|.|.
CASSFLDSYGYTF
TGCGCCAGCAGCTTCCTGGACAGCTATGGCTACACCTTC
>17|TRBV10-3|TRBJ2-6|.|TRBD1
CATNNRGQSSGANVLTF
TGTGCCACCAACAACAGGGGGCAAAGCTCTGGGGCCAACGTCCTGACTTTC
>14|TRBV19|TRBJ2-7|.|TRBD2
CASSSPGTRSEQYF
TGTGCCAGTAGTTCCCCCGGGACTAGGAGCGAGCAGTACTTC
>14|TRBV19|TRBJ2-3|.|TRBD1
CASWDRGISDTQYF
TGTGCCAGCTGGGACAGGGGGATATCAGATACGCAGTATTTT
>15|TRBV7-3|TRBJ2-1|.|TRBD2
CASSLALADYNEQFF
TGTGCCAGCAGCTTAGCACTAGCGGATTACAATGAGCAGTTCTTC
>14|TRBV5-1|TRBJ2-5|.|TRBD1
CASSSGTAQETQYF
TGCGCCAGCAGCTCCGGGACAGCTCAAGAGACCCAGTACTTC
>14|TRBV19|TRBJ2-3|.|.
CASSIFQSTDTQYF
TGTGCCAGTAGTATATTCCAGAGCACAGATACGCAGTATTTT
>12|TRBV12-3/TRBV12-4|TRBJ1-1|.|.
CASSAQRTEAFF
TGTGCCAGCAGTGCACAGCGGACTGAAGCTTTCTTT
>13|TRBV11-3|TRBJ2-5|.|.
CASSFYSQETQYF
TGTGCCAGCAGCTTTTACTCCCAAGAGACCCAGTACTTC
>13|TRBV28|TRBJ2-1|.|TRBD2
CASTISGSNEQFF
TGTGCCAGCACCATTAGCGGGAGTAATGAGCAGTTCTTC
>13|TRBV18|TRBJ1-2|.|TRBD1
CASSPRDREGYTF
TGTGCCAGCTCACCCCGGGACAGGGAGGGCTACACCTTC
>14|TRBV5-6|TRBJ1-1|.|.
CASSLEGTRVEAFF
TGTGCCAGCAGCTTGGAGGGGACACGGGTTGAAGCTTTCTTT
>15|TRBV11-3|TRBJ2-1|.|TRBD2
CASSPGASGGFEQFF
TGTGCCAGCAGCCCAGGGGCTAGCGGGGGCTTTGAGCAGTTCTTC
>13|TRBV7-6|TRBJ2-3|.|.
CASSLDPGDTQYF
TGTGCCAGCAGCTTAGACCCGGGAGATACGCAGTATTTT
>14|TRBV28|TRBJ1-1|few|.
CASATSRGNTEAFF
TGTGCCAGCGCGACTTCTAGGGGGAACACTGAAGCTTTCTTT
>14|TRBV6-2/TRBV6-3|TRBJ2-7|.|TRBD1
CASSSSGGPYEQYF
TGTGCCAGCAGTTCCTCAGGGGGCCCCTACGAGCAGTACTTC
>15|TRBV14|TRBJ1-1|once|.
CASSQSRPMNTEAFF
TGTGCCAGCAGCCAATCCAGGCCAATGAACACTGAAGCTTTCTTT
>15|TRBV3-1/TRBV3-2|TRBJ2-1|.|TRBD2
CASSLGTRWHNEQFF
TGTGCCAGCAGCCTTGGGACTAGGTGGCACAATGAGCAGTTCTTC
>14|TRBV5-1|TRBJ2-5|few|TRBD2
CASSLGEGRETQYF
TGCGCCAGCAGCTTGGGGGAGGGCCGGGAGACCCAGTACTTC
>14|TRBV19|TRBJ1-1|.|.
CASSMGRRSTEAFF
TGTGCCAGTAGTATGGGTCGGAGGAGCACTGAAGCTTTCTTT
>15|TRBV6-5|TRBJ2-2|.|TRBD1
CASSPQGANTGELFF
TGTGCCAGCAGTCCTCAGGGGGCGAACACCGGGGAGCTGTTTTTT